This T cell receptor (beta chain) came from a study of cytomegalovirus exposure and HLA in healthy donors. Only in-frame clones appear in the TCRdb table, and some are missing; sequencing was by immunoSEQ multiplex PCR. This table has approximately 240,000 clones, approximately 90% appearing once. The CDR3 sequence is 15 residues long. V was pared by 0 bases and J by 4 bases, with 5 bases of the junction left unmatched. CDR1 is SGHDT, CDR2 YYEEEE, per germline. This TCR came from a woman aged 18-30 years in good health and CMV-seronegative. The sample consisted of PBMCs. V is TRBV5-6 and J is TRBJ1-2, with 8 bases that match TRBD1. CDR3 nucleotides: TGTGCCAGCAGCTTGGCTTCTGACAGGGGCTATGGCTACACCTTC. It translates to CASSLASDRGYGYTF. Full variable domain (outside the CDR3, taken from reference TRBV5-6 and TRBJ1-2): DAGVTQSPTHLIKTRGQQVTLRCSPKSGHDTVSWYQQALGQGPQFIFQYYEEEERQRGNFPDRFSGHQFPNYSSELNVNALLLGDSALYLCASSLASDRGYGYTFGSGTRLTVV.